This T cell receptor (beta chain) was identified during a study of blood T cell dynamics during melanoma immunotherapy. The overall study: Patients with metastatic melanoma got pembrolizumab or nivolumab-ipilimumab as first-line care. Study-level findings and limits: At W3, later disease-control patients showed bifurcated PBMC repertoire changes, unlike progressors.

Germline-derived CDR1 and CDR2 are MNHNY and SVGAGI (reference sequence). The length of the CDR3 is 14 residues. Unmatched junction bases numbered 14, after V lost 6 bases and J lost 12 bases. Here immunoSEQ multiplex PCR was the method, and the copy in TCRdb shows in-frame clones only, minus some. Here the sample spans 10,000 or so clones, around 90% being singletons. This clone was seen a few times. The antigen remains undetermined. Time point described: pre-treatment baseline. Sampling occurred pretreatment (T0) and at week 3 (W3), after cycle one of checkpoint blockade. Response was assessed by RECIST 1.1 at 12 weeks, except a couple of rapid progressors.

The rearrangement uses TRBV6-6 and TRBJ1-5, with 7 bases fitting TRBD1. The sample was blood, taken from a patient treated with checkpoint blockade. The receptor was isolated from a human donor with melanoma. The CDR3 sequence: CASSDGTAGMVQHF. The CDR3 DNA follows: TGTGCCAGCAGCGATGGGACAGCGGGGATGGTCCAGCATTTT.